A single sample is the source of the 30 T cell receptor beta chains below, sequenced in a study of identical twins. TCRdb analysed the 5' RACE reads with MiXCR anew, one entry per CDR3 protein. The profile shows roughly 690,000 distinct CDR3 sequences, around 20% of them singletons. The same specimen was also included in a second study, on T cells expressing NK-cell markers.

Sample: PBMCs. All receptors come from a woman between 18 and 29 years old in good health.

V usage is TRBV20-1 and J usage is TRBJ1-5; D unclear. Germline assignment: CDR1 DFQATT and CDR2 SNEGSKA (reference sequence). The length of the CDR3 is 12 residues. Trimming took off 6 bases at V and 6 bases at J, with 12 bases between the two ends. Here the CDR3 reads CSARANGQPQHF. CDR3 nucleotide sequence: TGCAGTGCACGGGCGAACGGTCAGCCCCAGCATTTT.

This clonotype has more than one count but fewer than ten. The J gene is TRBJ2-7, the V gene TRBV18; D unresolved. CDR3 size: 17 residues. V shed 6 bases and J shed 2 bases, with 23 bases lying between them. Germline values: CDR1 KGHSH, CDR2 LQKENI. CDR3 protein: CASSKGSPSGVAYEQYF. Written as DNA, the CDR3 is TGTGCCAGCTCCAAAGGCTCCCCATCCGGAGTAGCCTACGAGCAGTACTTC. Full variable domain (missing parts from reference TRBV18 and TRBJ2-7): NAGVMQNPRHLVRRRGQEARLRCSPMKGHSHVYWYRQLPEEGLKFMVYLQKENIIDESGMPKERFSAEFPKEGPSILRIQQVVRGDSAAYFCASSKGSPSGVAYEQYFGPGTRLTVT.

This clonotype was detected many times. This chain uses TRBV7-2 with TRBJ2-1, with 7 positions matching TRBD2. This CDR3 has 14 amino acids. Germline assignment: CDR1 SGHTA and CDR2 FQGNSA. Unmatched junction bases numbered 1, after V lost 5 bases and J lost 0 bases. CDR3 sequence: CASSPGGSYNEQFF. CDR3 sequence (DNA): TGTGCCAGCAGCCCGGGGGGCTCCTACAATGAGCAGTTCTTC.

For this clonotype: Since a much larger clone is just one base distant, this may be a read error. This CDR3 reads CASTRTSGETQYF. For the CDR3, the DNA is TGTGCCAGCACCAGGACTAGCGGAGAGACCCAGTACTTC. This chain joins TRBV12-3 or TRBV12-4 and TRBJ2-5; 10 bases fit TRBD2. The CDR3 is 13 amino acids. V gave up 7 bases and J gave up 4 bases; unmatched junction bases: 3.

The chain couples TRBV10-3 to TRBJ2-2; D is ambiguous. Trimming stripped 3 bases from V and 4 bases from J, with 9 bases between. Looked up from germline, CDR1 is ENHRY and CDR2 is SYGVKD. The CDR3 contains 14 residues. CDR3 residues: CAISEIKGTGELFF. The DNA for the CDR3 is TGTGCCATCAGTGAAATTAAGGGCACCGGGGAGCTGTTTTTT.

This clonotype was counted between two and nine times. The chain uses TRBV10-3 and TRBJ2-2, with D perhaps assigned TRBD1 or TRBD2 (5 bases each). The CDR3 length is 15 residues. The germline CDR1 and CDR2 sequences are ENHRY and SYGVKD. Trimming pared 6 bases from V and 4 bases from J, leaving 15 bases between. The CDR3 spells CAIRIAGDRTGELFF. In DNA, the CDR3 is TGTGCCATCAGGATTGCTGGGGACCGCACCGGGGAGCTGTTTTTT.

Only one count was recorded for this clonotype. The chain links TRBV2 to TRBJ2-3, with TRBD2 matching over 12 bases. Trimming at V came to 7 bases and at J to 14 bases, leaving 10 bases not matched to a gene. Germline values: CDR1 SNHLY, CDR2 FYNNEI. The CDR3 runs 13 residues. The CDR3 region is CASTGLAGGPLYF. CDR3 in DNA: TGTGCCAGCACCGGCCTAGCGGGAGGGCCCTTGTATTTT.

In DNA form, the CDR3 reads TGTGCCAGCAAATCCGGGACAGGGAACAACGAGCAGTACTTC. As protein: CASKSGTGNNEQYF. This chain links TRBV27 with TRBJ2-7, with 9 bases lining up with TRBD1. CDR3 length: 14 residues. Germline lookup yields CDR1 MNHEY and CDR2 SMNVEV (reference sequence). Losses at the gene ends were 7 bases for V and 5 bases for J; bases not matched to a gene: 9.

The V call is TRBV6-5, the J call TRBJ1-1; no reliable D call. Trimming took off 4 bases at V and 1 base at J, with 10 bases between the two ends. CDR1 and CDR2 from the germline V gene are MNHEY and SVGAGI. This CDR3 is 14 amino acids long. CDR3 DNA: TGTGCCAGCAGTTTTCCCCTCGGGAACACTGAAGCTTTCTTT. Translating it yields CASSFPLGNTEAFF.

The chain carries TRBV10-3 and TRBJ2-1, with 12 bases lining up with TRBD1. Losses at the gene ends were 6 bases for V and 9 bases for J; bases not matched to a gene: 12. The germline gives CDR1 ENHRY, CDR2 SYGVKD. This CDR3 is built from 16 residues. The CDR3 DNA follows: TGTGCCATCAGGGGCAACCCGGGACAGGGGGCCCTTGAGCAGTTCTTC. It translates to CAIRGNPGQGALEQFF.

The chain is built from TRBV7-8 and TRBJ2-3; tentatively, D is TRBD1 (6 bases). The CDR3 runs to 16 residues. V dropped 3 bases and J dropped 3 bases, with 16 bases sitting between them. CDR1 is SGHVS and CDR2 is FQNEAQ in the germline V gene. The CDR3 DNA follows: TGTGCCAGCAGCTTCCGACAGGCGACAAGAACAGATACGCAGTATTTT. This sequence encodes CASSFRQATRTDTQYF.

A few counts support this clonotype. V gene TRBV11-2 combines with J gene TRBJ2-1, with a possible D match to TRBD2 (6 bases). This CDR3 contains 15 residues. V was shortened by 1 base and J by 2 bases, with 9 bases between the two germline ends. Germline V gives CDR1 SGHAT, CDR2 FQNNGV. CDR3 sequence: CASSLVLAAYNEQFF. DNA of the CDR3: TGTGCCAGCAGCTTAGTACTAGCCGCCTACAATGAGCAGTTCTTC.

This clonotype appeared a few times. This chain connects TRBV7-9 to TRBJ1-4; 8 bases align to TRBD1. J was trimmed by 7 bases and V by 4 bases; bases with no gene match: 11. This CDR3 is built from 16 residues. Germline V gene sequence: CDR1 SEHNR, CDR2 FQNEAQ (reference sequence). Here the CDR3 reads CASSSHDRGRGEKLFF. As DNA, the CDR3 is TGTGCCAGCAGCTCCCATGACAGGGGTAGGGGTGAAAAACTGTTTTTT.

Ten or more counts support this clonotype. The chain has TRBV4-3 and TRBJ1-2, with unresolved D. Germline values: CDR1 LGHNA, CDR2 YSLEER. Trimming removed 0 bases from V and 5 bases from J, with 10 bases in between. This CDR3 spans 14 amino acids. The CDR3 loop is CASSQDTIGYGYTF. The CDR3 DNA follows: TGCGCCAGCAGCCAAGACACTATCGGGTATGGCTACACCTTC.

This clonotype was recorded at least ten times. CDR3 DNA sequence: TGCAGTGCTAAGGCCTTCGCGGGAGTTGAAGATACGCAGTATTTT. This gives the protein CSAKAFAGVEDTQYF. This chain uses TRBV20-1 with TRBJ2-3, with 7 bases aligning to TRBD2. There are 15 residues in the CDR3. V was clipped by 4 bases and J by 5 bases; unmatched bases: 12. Looked up from germline, CDR1 is DFQATT and CDR2 is SNEGSKA (reference sequence).

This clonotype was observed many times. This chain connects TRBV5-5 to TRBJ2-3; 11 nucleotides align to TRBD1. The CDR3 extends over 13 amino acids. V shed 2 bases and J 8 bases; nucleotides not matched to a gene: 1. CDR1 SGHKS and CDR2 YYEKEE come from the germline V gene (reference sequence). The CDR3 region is CASSLGTGGTQYF. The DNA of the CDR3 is TGTGCCAGCAGCTTAGGGACAGGGGGTACGCAGTATTTT.

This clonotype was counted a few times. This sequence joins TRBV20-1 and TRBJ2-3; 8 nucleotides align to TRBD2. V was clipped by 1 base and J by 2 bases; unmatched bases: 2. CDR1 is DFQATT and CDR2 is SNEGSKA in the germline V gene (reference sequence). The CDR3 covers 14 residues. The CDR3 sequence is CSARVAGTTDTQYF. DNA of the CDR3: TGCAGTGCTAGAGTAGCGGGGACCACAGATACGCAGTATTTT.

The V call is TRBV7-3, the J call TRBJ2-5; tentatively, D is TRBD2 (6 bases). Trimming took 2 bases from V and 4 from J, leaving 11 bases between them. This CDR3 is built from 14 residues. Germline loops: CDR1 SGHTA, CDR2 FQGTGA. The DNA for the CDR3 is TGTGCCAGCAGCTTAGGAGGGTCGAGAGAGACCCAGTACTTC. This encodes CASSLGGSRETQYF.

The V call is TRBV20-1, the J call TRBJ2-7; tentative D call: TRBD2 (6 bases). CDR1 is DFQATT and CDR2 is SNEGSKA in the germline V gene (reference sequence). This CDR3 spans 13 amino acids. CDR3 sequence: CRVRPGTAGEQYF. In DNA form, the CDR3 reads TGCAGAGTGAGACCCGGGACGGCGGGAGAGCAGTACTTC.

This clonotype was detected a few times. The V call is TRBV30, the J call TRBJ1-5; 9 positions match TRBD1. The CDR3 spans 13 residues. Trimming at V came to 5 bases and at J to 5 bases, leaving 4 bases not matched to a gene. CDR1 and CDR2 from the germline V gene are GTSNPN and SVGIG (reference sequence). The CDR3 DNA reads TGTGCCTGGGGACAGGGGACCTATCAGCCCCAGCATTTT. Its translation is CAWGQGTYQPQHF.

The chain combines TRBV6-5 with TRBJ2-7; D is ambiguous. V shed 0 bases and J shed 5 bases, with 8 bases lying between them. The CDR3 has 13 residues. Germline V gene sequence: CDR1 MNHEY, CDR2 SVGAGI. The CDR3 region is CASSYSKHHEQYF. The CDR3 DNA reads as TGTGCCAGCAGTTACTCGAAGCATCACGAGCAGTACTTC.

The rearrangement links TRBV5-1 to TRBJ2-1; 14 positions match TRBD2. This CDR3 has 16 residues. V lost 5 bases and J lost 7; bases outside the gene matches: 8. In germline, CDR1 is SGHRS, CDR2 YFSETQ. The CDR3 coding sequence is TGCGCCAGCAGTCTGACCGGGACTAGCGGGAGTAATGAGCAGTTCTTC. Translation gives CASSLTGTSGSNEQFF.

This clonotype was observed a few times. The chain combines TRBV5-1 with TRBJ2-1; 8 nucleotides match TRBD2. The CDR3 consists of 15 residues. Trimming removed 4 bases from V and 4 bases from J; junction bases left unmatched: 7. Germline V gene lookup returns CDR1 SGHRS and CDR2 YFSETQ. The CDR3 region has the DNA TGCGCCAGCAGCGCGGGACTAGTCGCGTACAATGAGCAGTTCTTC. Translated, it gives CASSAGLVAYNEQFF.

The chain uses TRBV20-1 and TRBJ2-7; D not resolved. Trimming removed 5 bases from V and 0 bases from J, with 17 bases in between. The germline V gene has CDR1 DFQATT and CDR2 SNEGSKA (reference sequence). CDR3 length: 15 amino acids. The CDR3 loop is CSAPEPGRRSYEQYF. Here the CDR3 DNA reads TGCAGTGCTCCTGAACCCGGCAGGCGCTCCTACGAGCAGTACTTC.

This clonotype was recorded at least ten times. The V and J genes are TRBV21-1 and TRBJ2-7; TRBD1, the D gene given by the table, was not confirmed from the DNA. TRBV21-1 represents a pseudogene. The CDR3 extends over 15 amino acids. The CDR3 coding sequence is TGTGCCAGCAGCAAACCGGGGGGCAATGGATACGAGCAGTACTTC. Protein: CASSKPGGNGYEQYF.

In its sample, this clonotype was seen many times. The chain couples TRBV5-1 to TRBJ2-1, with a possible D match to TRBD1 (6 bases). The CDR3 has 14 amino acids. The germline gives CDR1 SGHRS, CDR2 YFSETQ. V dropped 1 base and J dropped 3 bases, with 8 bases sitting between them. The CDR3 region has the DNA TGCGCCAGCAGCTTGCAGGGACACTACAATGAGCAGTTCTTC. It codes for CASSLQGHYNEQFF. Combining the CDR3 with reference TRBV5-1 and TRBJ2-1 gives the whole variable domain KAGVTQTPRYLIKTRGQQVTLSCSPISGHRSVSWYQQTPGQGLQFLFEYFSETQRNKGNFPGRFSGRQFSNSRSEMNVSTLELGDSALYLCASSLQGHYNEQFFGPGTRLTVL.

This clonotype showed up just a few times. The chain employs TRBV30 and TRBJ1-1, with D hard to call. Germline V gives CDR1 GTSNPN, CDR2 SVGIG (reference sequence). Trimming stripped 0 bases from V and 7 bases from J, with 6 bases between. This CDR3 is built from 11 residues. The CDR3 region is CAWSVRVEAFF. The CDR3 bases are TGTGCCTGGAGTGTACGGGTTGAAGCTTTCTTT.

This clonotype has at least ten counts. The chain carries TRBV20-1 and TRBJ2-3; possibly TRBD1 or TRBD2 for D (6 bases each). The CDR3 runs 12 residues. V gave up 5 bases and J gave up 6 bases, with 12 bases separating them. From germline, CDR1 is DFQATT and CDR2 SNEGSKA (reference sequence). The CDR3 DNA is TGCAGTGCTGAGAGGGGGGAGGATACGCAGTATTTT. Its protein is CSAERGEDTQYF.

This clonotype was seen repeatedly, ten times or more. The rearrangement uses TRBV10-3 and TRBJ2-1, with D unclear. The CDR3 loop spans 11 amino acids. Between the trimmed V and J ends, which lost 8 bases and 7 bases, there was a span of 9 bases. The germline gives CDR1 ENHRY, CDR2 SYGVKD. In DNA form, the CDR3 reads TGTGCCATCTCCCCTGGTAATGAGCAGTTCTTC. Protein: CAISPGNEQFF.

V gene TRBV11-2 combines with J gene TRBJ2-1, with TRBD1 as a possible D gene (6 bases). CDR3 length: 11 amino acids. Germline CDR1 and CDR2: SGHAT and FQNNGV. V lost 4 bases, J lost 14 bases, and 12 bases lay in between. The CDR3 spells CASSSPRGEFF. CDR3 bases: TGTGCCAGCAGCTCCCCCAGGGGAGAGTTCTTC.